Listed here is a single T cell receptor beta chain. The CDR3 is 15 residues long. CDR1 and CDR2 (germline): KGHSH, LQKENI. V shed 5 bases, J shed 3 bases, and the junction held 7 bases outside the gene matches. This sample was included in a study of blood T cell repertoires in COVID-19. About the study: Researchers got acute and convalescent COVID-19 samples from the United States, Italy and Spain. From T cells, B-cell-depleted T cells, or PBMCs came the material, which was cDNA or gDNA.

Original methodology: Researchers report that nucleated cell counts were estimated from reference gene primer amplification. Data came from immunoSEQ multiplex PCR; TCRdb stores just in-frame clones and leaves some out. That table furnishes V, J and clone size, whereas the DNA furnished D and trimming. The sample contains under 200,000 clones, roughly 84% of which appear only once. The sequence was collected from a man aged 35 to 55 with acute or convalescent COVID-19. V is TRBV18 and J is TRBJ1-3; TRBD1 matches at 7 bases. Source material: peripheral blood. CDR3: CASSRNRGDGNTIYF. The DNA of the CDR3 is TGTGCCAGCTCAAGAAACAGGGGAGATGGAAACACCATATATTTT.